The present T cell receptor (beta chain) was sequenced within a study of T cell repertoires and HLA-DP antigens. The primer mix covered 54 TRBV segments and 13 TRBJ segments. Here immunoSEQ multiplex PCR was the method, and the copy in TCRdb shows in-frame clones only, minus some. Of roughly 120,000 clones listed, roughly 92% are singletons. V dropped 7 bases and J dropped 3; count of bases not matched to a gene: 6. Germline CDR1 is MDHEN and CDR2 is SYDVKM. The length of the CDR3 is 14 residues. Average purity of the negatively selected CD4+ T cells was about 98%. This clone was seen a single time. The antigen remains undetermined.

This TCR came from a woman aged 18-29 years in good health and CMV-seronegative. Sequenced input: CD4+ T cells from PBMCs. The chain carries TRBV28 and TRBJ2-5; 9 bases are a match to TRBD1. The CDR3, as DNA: TGTGCCAGCACTTCGGACAGGGGAAAAGAGACCCAGTACTTC. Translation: CASTSDRGKETQYF.